This T cell receptor beta chain was sequenced in a study of blood T cell repertoires in COVID-19. As for the study in general: Some COVID-19 samples were acute and others convalescent; all came from the United States, Italy and Spain.

Germline CDR1 MDHEN, CDR2 SYDVKM. V lost 5 bases and J lost 4; bases outside the gene matches: 6. The CDR3 covers 14 residues. Methods used by the authors: Reference gene primer amplification yielded estimated nucleated cell counts. The data were produced by immunoSEQ multiplex PCR, yet TCRdb's version contains in-frame clones alone and is incomplete. V and J calls and clone size are copied from that table; D and trimming were computed from the DNA. The sample has around 140,000 clones, approximately 88% seen once. The sequencing sample was made of peripheral blood. The rearrangement links TRBV28 to TRBJ2-5; 8 positions match TRBD1. The sequence was collected from a man between 60 and 75 years old with active or convalescent COVID-19. The CDR3 DNA is TGTGCCAGCAGTCCAAACGACAGGGGAGAGACCCAGTACTTC. The encoded protein is CASSPNDRGETQYF.